The T cell receptor (beta chain) under discussion was sequenced for a study of a mutant IDH1 vaccine in newly diagnosed glioma (dated by TCRdb to about 2021). Study-level background: Eight vaccinations were administered to patients in weeks 1, 3, 5, 7, 11, 15, 19 and 23, corresponding to visits V03 through V10. Vaccination started 4-6 weeks after radiotherapy alone, or was given together with temozolomide cycles in the groups whose treatment included chemotherapy. Of the approximately 33 patients who were treated, approximately 60% were male and roughly 38% were female, and the mean age was around 41 years. Prior to enrollment, patients had been given standard therapy consisting of radiotherapy alone, temozolomide alone, or radiochemotherapy with temozolomide, with the combination given to most patients. Peripheral blood samples were drawn at six visits, namely V03 (baseline), V05, V07, V10, V12 and V13. For exploratory analyses, under 30 treated patients had longitudinal TCRB deep sequencing done wherever samples were available. Study-wide findings and limitations: Pseudoprogression appeared unrelated to alterations in the top peripheral T cell clonotypes detected by TCRB sequencing. PBMC samples for TCRB deep sequencing were selected based on availability. Immune responses induced by the vaccine were seen in around 93% of patients across multiple MHC alleles. It was noted by the authors that analyses of patient blood samples could not be reproduced owing to sample limitations.

In regard to this clone: Its cognate antigen has yet to be identified. Base qualities are missing; no much larger clone stands one base away.

Spanning cysteine to phenylalanine, the CDR3 consists of 13 amino acids. This entry keeps only the CDR3 DNA: 39 bases, framed from base 1. V drops 1 base and J drops 4 bases, leaving 6 bases in between. According to the germline V gene (reference sequence), CDR1 reads PRHDT and CDR2 reads FYEKMQ. The meaning of the sample's time point label: week 11, during vaccination. Each vaccine dose was 300 ug of a 20-mer mutant IDH1 peptide in Montanide, given subcutaneously with topical imiquimod. Newly diagnosed WHO grade 3 or 4 IDH1-mutant astrocytomas showing loss of nuclear ATRX were present in the donors. The samples were drawn from NOA16, a multicentre, single-arm, open-label phase I trial in Germany that tested a mutant IDH1 peptide vaccine in humans for the first time. Genomic DNA for TCRB sequencing was isolated from EDTA blood with the DNeasy Blood and Tissue Kit. The library was produced with the immunoSEQ multiplex PCR assay. Rearranged TCR beta chain sequences were amplified with the hsTCRB Kit following the manufacturer's protocol. Sequencing of TCRB libraries was carried out on an Illumina MiSeq. Per the source publication's procedure: The proprietary platform of the kit vendor was used for demultiplexing, trimming and gene mapping. Drawn from immuneACCESS, this table holds only the in-frame rearrangements with V and J called that TCRdb kept. Clones are partly lost; checked studies trace under half to an unresolved V gene and leave the rest unexplained. The V and J calls and clone size come from that table; D and trimming were worked out from the DNA. This sample has about 120,000 clones in its table, and 75% to 90% of those were observed once. Around 0.6% of the sample rests with the top ten.

This receptor was obtained from a woman in her fifties or sixties with glioma. The chain was built from TRBV13 and TRBJ2-3, with the D gene uncertain. Sequencing was performed on PBMCs, taken from a glioma patient whose treatment included an IDH1 peptide vaccine. DNA sequence: TGTGCCAGCAGCTTAGTAGGGCCAGATACGCAGTATTTT. Translated, it reads CASSLVGPDTQYF.